This passage covers 4 T cell receptor beta chains from one sample sequenced in a study of preoperative IRX-2 immunotherapy in early breast cancer. Some clones are missing from TCRdb's copy, which holds only in-frame ones; the method was immunoSEQ multiplex PCR. This sample carries around 28,000 clones, 75% to 80% of them seen once, and the ten largest clones take 2% to 2.5%. Treatment: preoperative locoregional IRX-2 cytokine immunotherapy. This sample comprised lymph node tissue, obtained before IRX-2 immunotherapy. The origin of the receptors is a human donor with breast cancer.

This clone came up once. As DNA, the CDR3 is TGTGCCAGCAGGCCCGACATGAACACTGAAGCTTTCTTT. This encodes CASRPDMNTEAFF. V usage is TRBV6-8 and J usage is TRBJ1-1, with no clear D. Germline V gene sequence: CDR1 MNHGY, CDR2 SAAAGT. V was clipped by 6 bases and J by 0 bases, with 8 bases between them. The CDR3 consists of 13 residues.

As regards this clone: Sequence at one end of the junction differs from germline and may be a read error. V is TRBV6-8 and J is TRBJ2-7; 9 nucleotides agree with TRBD1. Germline V gene sequence: CDR1 MNHGY, CDR2 SAAAGT. The CDR3 has 17 amino acids. DNA of the CDR3: TGTGCCATCAGTTCCCTGCGCCTCGGGACAGGGAGCTACGAGCAGTACTTC. This encodes CAISSLRLGTGSYEQYF.

The chain couples TRBV14 to TRBJ2-7; 8 bases agree with TRBD1. V lost 0 bases and J lost 1; bases outside the gene matches: 23. The V gene's germline CDR1 is SGHDN and CDR2 FVKESK. The CDR3 is 22 amino acids. The CDR3, as DNA: TGTGCCAGCAGCCAAGAATCGCGCCGAAGACAGGGGTTGGGAGCTGGGTCCTACGAGCAGTACTTC. Translated, it gives CASSQESRRRQGLGAGSYEQYF.

V is TRBV11-3 and J is TRBJ1-6; a possible D gene is TRBD1 (5 bases). Looked up from germline, CDR1 is SGHNT and CDR2 is YENEEA. V was clipped by 4 bases and J by 0 bases, with 13 bases between them. The CDR3 has 17 amino acids. CDR3 bases: TGTGCCAGCAGCTCAGTATCAGGGAGCTCCTATAATTCACCCCTCCACTTT. It translates to CASSSVSGSSYNSPLHF.